The clone carrying this T cell receptor (beta chain) was observed a handful of times. Antigen: not known. This record comes from a study of T cell repertoires in cytomegalovirus infection. Study details: Use of recently identified HLA-C-restricted and well-studied HLA-B-restricted CMV epitopes was part of the study. CMV infection plus the matching HLA type was flagged by public TCR beta signatures.

In TCRdb, the reads were re-called with MiXCR into one record per CDR3 protein. The data hold around 570,000 distinct CDR3 sequences, with over 35% observed a single time. CDR3 size: 15 residues. The V and J ends lost 1 base and 8 bases respectively, with 17 bases between them. The germline gives CDR1 SGHAT, CDR2 FQNNGV. Study-wide results and caveats: Summed frequency of public TCR beta families distinguished CMV carriers with the relevant HLA.

The clonotype originates from a human donor in good health (CMV status not recorded). Some clones in this sample may be carry-over from other donors' samples. This material consisted of cultured PBMCs, taken from culture after CMV antigen stimulation. The V and J genes are TRBV11-2 and TRBJ1-2; D call uncertain. CDR3 sequence (DNA): TGTGCCAGCAGCTTAGGCCCAGTCTCACAATTGGGCTACACCTTC. This codes for CASSLGPVSQLGYTF.